This TCR beta chain is drawn from a study of long-term antiretroviral therapy in people with HIV. The run of the v3.0 immunoSEQ assay was at survey level. Some clones are missing from TCRdb's copy, which holds only in-frame ones; the method was immunoSEQ multiplex PCR. The sample has around 22,000 clones, around 95% seen once. The V gene lost 0 bases and the J gene lost 2 bases, with 8 bases spanning the gap. The germline V gene has CDR1 SGHDT and CDR2 YYEEEE. The CDR3 runs 14 residues. The chain employs TRBV5-6 and TRBJ1-1, with D uncertain. The sequencing used unsorted PBMCs, collected about 4.9 years after starting antiretroviral therapy. This clonotype was sampled from a woman between 50 and 59 years old with HIV. The CDR3 DNA follows: TGTGCCAGCAGCTTGGGGGAAGTCAACACTGAAGCTTTCTTT. This sequence encodes CASSLGEVNTEAFF. The full variable domain, its missing parts supplied by reference TRBV5-6 and TRBJ1-1, is DAGVTQSPTHLIKTRGQQVTLRCSPKSGHDTVSWYQQALGQGPQFIFQYYEEEERQRGNFPDRFSGHQFPNYSSELNVNALLLGDSALYLCASSLGEVNTEAFFGQGTRLTVV.